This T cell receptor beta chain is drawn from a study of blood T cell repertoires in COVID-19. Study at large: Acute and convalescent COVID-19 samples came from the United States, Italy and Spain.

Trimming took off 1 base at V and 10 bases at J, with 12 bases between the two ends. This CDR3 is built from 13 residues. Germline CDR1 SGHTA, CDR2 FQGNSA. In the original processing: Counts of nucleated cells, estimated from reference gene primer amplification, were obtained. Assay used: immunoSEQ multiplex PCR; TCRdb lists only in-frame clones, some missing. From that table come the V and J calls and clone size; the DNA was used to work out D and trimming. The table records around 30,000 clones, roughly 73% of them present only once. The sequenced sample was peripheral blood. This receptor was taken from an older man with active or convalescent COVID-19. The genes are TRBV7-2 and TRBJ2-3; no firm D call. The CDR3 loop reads CASSLGALLSQYF. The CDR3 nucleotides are TGTGCCAGCAGCTTAGGGGCGCTACTGTCGCAGTATTTT.